This T cell receptor beta chain emerged from a study of cytomegalovirus exposure and HLA in healthy donors. In the study overall: Within the Caucasian-associated ancestry cluster were roughly 82% of the 398 genotyped donors.

The J segment lost 6 bases and the V segment lost 5 bases, leaving 9 bases of the junction unmatched. The CDR3 sequence is 16 residues long. Germline CDR1 and CDR2: SGHTA and FQGTGA. A multiplex PCR was run with 60 Vbeta primers and 13 Jbeta primers. Assay: immunoSEQ multiplex PCR; the TCRdb copy retains only in-frame clones and omits some. Among 150,000 to 200,000 clones listed, 79% were seen once. The origin of this receptor is a woman aged 40 to 50 in good health and CMV-seronegative. Sequencing input: PBMCs. The chain has TRBV7-3 and TRBJ2-1; 11 nucleotides line up with TRBD2. The CDR3 is CASSPNSGRAVNEQFF. In nucleotides, the CDR3 is TGTGCCAGCAGCCCCAATAGCGGGAGGGCCGTCAATGAGCAGTTCTTC.